These 5 T cell receptor beta chains were sequenced from one sample in a study of blood T cell repertoires in COVID-19. TCRdb keeps only in-frame clones here, not all; method: immunoSEQ multiplex PCR. The table includes more than 95,000 clones, about four fifths detected once. Sequences were obtained from peripheral blood. The receptors originated from a man aged 25 to 40 with COVID-19, enrolled during active disease.

V usage is TRBV7-2 and J usage is TRBJ1-3, with 9 bases aligning to TRBD1. The CDR3 runs 14 residues. Germline CDR1 and CDR2: SGHTA and FQGNSA. Losses at the gene ends were 7 bases for V and 4 bases for J; bases not matched to a gene: 5. The CDR3 sequence: CASTPDRGGNTIYF. The CDR3 nucleotides are TGTGCCAGCACCCCGGACAGGGGCGGAAACACCATATATTTT.

This clone was recorded at least ten times. V and J are TRBV15 and TRBJ1-5; D is ambiguous. Germline CDR1 is LNHNV and CDR2 is YYDKDF (reference sequence). Between the trimmed V and J ends, which lost 0 bases and 7 bases, there was a span of 10 bases. The CDR3 has 14 amino acids. CDR3: CATSRDQVNQPQHF. As DNA, the CDR3 is TGTGCCACCAGCAGAGATCAGGTTAACCAGCCCCAGCATTTT.

V usage is TRBV30 and J usage is TRBJ1-6; D possibly corresponds to TRBD1 (5 bases). This CDR3 region has 13 residues. Trimming took 6 bases from V and 4 from J, leaving 10 bases between them. Germline loops: CDR1 GTSNPN, CDR2 SVGIG (reference sequence). CDR3 sequence: CACTQGYNSPLHF. The DNA of the CDR3 is TGTGCCTGTACCCAGGGATATAATTCACCCCTCCACTTT. Supplemented by reference TRBV30 and TRBJ1-6, the full variable domain reads SQTIHQWPATLVQPVGSPLSLECTVEGTSNPNLYWYRQAAGRGLQLLFYSVGIGQISSEVPQNLSASRPQDRQFILSSKKLLLSDSGFYLCACTQGYNSPLHFGNGTRLTVT.

The chain is built from TRBV6-5 and TRBJ1-1; 8 bases map to TRBD1. Trimming cost V 5 bases and J 10 bases; bases outside gene matches: 9. The CDR3 covers 13 residues. Germline loops: CDR1 MNHEY, CDR2 SVGAGI. The CDR3 coding sequence is TGTGCCAGCAGTATTGACAGGGGCAGAGGAGCTTTCTTT. This sequence encodes CASSIDRGRGAFF.

The V gene is TRBV11-3, the J gene TRBJ2-7; TRBD1 might be the D (6 bases). The CDR3 loop spans 15 amino acids. Deletions cut 2 bases from V and 4 bases from J, with 15 bases between. Germline assignment: CDR1 SGHNT and CDR2 YENEEA. In nucleotides, the CDR3 is TGTGCCAGCAGCTTATACGAGGGGGAAGCATACGAGCAGTACTTC. It yields the protein CASSLYEGEAYEQYF.